The 20 T cell receptor beta chains given below trace back to one sample, sequenced in a study of T cells in localized non-small cell lung cancer. The assay was immunoSEQ multiplex PCR, and TCRdb's table has in-frame clones only and misses some. The table shows some 3,300 clones, with roughly 32% occurring only once. Sequencing used lung tumor tissue, obtained before any cancer treatment. These receptors all come from a female donor at least 60 years old with stage I lung adenocarcinoma.

This chain uses TRBV5-1 with TRBJ1-5, with 7 bases fitting TRBD1. Germline V gene lookup returns CDR1 SGHRS and CDR2 YFSETQ. This CDR3 is built from 14 residues. J lost 4 bases, V lost 2 bases, and 3 bases had no gene match. CDR3 sequence: CASSFGQENQPQHF. DNA for the CDR3: TGCGCCAGCAGCTTTGGACAGGAGAATCAGCCCCAGCATTTT.

The sample holds a few counts of this clone. The rearrangement links TRBV10-2 to TRBJ2-1; 8 nucleotides agree with TRBD2. The V and J ends lost 5 bases and 0 bases, in that order; junction bases with no gene match: 3. Germline lookup yields CDR1 WSHSY and CDR2 SAAADI. There are 15 residues in the CDR3. Here the CDR3 DNA reads TGCGCCAGCAGTATCCTAGCGGGCTCCTACAATGAGCAGTTCTTC. It yields the protein CASSILAGSYNEQFF.

This clone was seen a handful of times. The chain joins TRBV7-7 to TRBJ2-2; D gene uncertain. V was clipped by 3 bases and J by 0 bases, with 8 bases between them. The CDR3 has 15 amino acids. CDR1 is SSHAT, CDR2 FNYEAQ, per germline (reference sequence). The CDR3 reads CASSFDGANTGELFF. In DNA form, the CDR3 reads TGTGCCAGCAGCTTCGACGGAGCGAACACCGGGGAGCTGTTTTTT. The full variable domain, rest sourced from reference TRBV7-7 and TRBJ2-2, is GAGVSQSPRYKVTKRGQDVTLRCDPISSHATLYWYQQALGQGPEFLTYFNYEAQPDKSGLPSDRFSAERPEGSISTLTIQRTEQRDSAMYRCASSFDGANTGELFFGEGSRLTVL.

The table lists this clone with a few counts. The chain is built from TRBV1 and TRBJ2-1; the table calls TRBD2, which could not be checked here. TRBV1 is designated a pseudogene. CDR3 length: 14 amino acids. The CDR3 sequence: CASSQYPVREEQFF. The CDR3 DNA sequence: TGCGCCAGCAGCCAATATCCGGTCCGTGAGGAGCAGTTCTTC.

The CDR3 loop is CASTGSGGNYGYTF. The CDR3 region has the DNA TGTGCCAGCACCGGATCAGGGGGCAACTATGGCTACACCTTC. The rearrangement links TRBV2 to TRBJ1-2; TRBD1 matches 8 bases. The J segment lost 2 bases and the V segment lost 7 bases, leaving 6 bases of the junction unmatched. Looked up from germline, CDR1 is SNHLY and CDR2 is FYNNEI. This CDR3 comprises 14 residues.

By frequency in the sample, this clone is medium-sized (0.01 to 0.1%). The rearrangement links TRBV11-3 to TRBJ2-7; TRBD1 matches 8 bases. Germline loops: CDR1 SGHNT, CDR2 YENEEA. The V segment lost 5 bases and the J segment 1 base; nucleotides outside the gene matches: 7. This CDR3 is 15 amino acids long. Here the CDR3 DNA reads TGTGCCAGCAGCCCCGGACAGGGTCAATCCTACGAGCAGTACTTC. Translated, it gives CASSPGQGQSYEQYF.

This chain links TRBV25-1 with TRBJ2-3, with TRBD2 matching 9 bases. The length of the CDR3 is 15 residues. The V segment lost 3 bases and the J segment 4 bases; nucleotides outside the gene matches: 5. The V gene's germline CDR1 is MGHDK and CDR2 SYGVNS. CDR3 in amino acids: CASSDASGAADTQYF. CDR3 coding DNA: TGTGCCAGCAGTGATGCTAGCGGGGCCGCAGATACGCAGTATTTT. The full variable domain, completed using reference TRBV25-1 and TRBJ2-3, is EADIYQTPRYLVIGTGKKITLECSQTMGHDKMYWYQQDPGMELHLIHYSYGVNSTEKGDLSSESTVSRIRTEHFPLTLESARPSHTSQYLCASSDASGAADTQYFGPGTRLTVL.

The V gene is TRBV19, the J gene TRBJ2-5, with 8 bases lining up with TRBD2. Germline V gives CDR1 LNHDA, CDR2 SQIVND (reference sequence). The J segment lost 5 bases and the V segment lost 6 bases, leaving 8 bases of the junction unmatched. This CDR3 is 14 amino acids long. The CDR3 region has the DNA TGTGCCAGTAGCCCCCGGGGGGGAGTCGAGACCCAGTACTTC. Protein sequence: CASSPRGGVETQYF.

This CDR3 is CASSIGTVPIGNQPQHF. The CDR3 nucleotides are TGTGCCAGTAGTATTGGAACAGTCCCTATCGGCAATCAGCCCCAGCATTTT. V usage is TRBV19 and J usage is TRBJ1-5; no reliable D call. The CDR3 sequence is 17 residues long. The V gene lost 3 bases and the J gene lost 2 bases, with 17 bases spanning the gap. CDR1 LNHDA and CDR2 SQIVND come from the germline V gene (reference sequence).

A few counts support this clone. This chain connects TRBV11-3 to TRBJ2-6, with D possibly TRBD1 on 6 matching bases. Germline V lookup: CDR1 SGHNT, CDR2 YENEEA. Trimming stripped 5 bases from V and 4 bases from J, with 15 bases between. The CDR3 sequence is 16 residues long. The CDR3 region is CASSSLTGTGANVLTF. For the CDR3, the DNA is TGTGCCAGCAGCAGCCTAACAGGGACCGGGGCCAACGTCCTGACTTTC. Full variable domain (outside the CDR3, taken from reference TRBV11-3 and TRBJ2-6): EAGVVQSPRYKIIEKKQPVAFWCNPISGHNTLYWYLQNLGQGPELLIRYENEEAVDDSQLPKDRFSAERLKGVDSTLKIQPAELGDSAVYLCASSSLTGTGANVLTFGAGSRLTVL.

The V call is TRBV19, the J call TRBJ2-5, with TRBD2 identical over 10 bases. This CDR3 comprises 15 residues. Germline CDR1 reads LNHDA; CDR2 reads SQIVND (reference sequence). V lost 7 bases to trimming and J lost 5 bases; unmatched junction nucleotides: 10. The CDR3 loop is CASTEREGGKETQYF. The CDR3 region has the DNA TGTGCCAGTACAGAGCGGGAGGGCGGGAAGGAGACCCAGTACTTC. The full variable domain, its missing parts supplied by reference TRBV19 and TRBJ2-5, is DGGITQSPKYLFRKEGQNVTLSCEQNLNHDAMYWYRQDPGQGLRLIYYSQIVNDFQKGDIAEGYSVSREKKESFPLTVTSAQKNPTAFYLCASTEREGGKETQYFGPGTRLLVL.

This clone was picked up a small number of times. The chain couples TRBV7-7 to TRBJ1-6; 8 bases map to TRBD1. Germline lookup yields CDR1 SSHAT and CDR2 FNYEAQ (reference sequence). Trimming took 5 bases from V and 6 from J; bases not matched to a gene: 9. This CDR3 is 16 amino acids long. CDR3 region: CASSTRTGQSNSPLHF. The CDR3 DNA reads TGTGCCAGCAGCACTCGGACAGGGCAGAGTAATTCACCCCTCCACTTT. The entire variable domain, with the rest obtained from reference TRBV7-7 and TRBJ1-6, is as follows: GAGVSQSPRYKVTKRGQDVTLRCDPISSHATLYWYQQALGQGPEFLTYFNYEAQPDKSGLPSDRFSAERPEGSISTLTIQRTEQRDSAMYRCASSTRTGQSNSPLHFGNGTRLTVT.

This clone has only a few counts. The chain links TRBV12-5 to TRBJ2-3; D call uncertain. The CDR3 runs 11 residues. Deletions cut 7 bases from V and 6 bases from J, with 8 bases between. CDR1 LGHNT and CDR2 FRNRAP come from the germline V gene. The CDR3 here is CASATADTQYF. CDR3 sequence (DNA): TGTGCTAGTGCCACGGCGGATACGCAGTATTTT. Full variable domain (remainder filled in from reference TRBV12-5 and TRBJ2-3): DARVTQTPRHKVTEMGQEVTMRCQPILGHNTVFWYRQTMMQGLELLAYFRNRAPLDDSGMPKDRFSAEMPDATLATLKIQPSEPRDSAVYFCASATADTQYFGPGTRLTVL.

The J gene is TRBJ1-2, the V gene TRBV28; no definite D call. Looked up from germline, CDR1 is MDHEN and CDR2 is SYDVKM. The germline V and J ends were trimmed by 3 bases and 8 bases, with 16 bases remaining between them. There are 14 residues in the CDR3. This chain's CDR3 is CASSLSRGVGGYTF. The CDR3 bases are TGTGCCAGCAGTTTGAGCCGAGGAGTCGGCGGCTACACCTTC.

V is TRBV30 and J is TRBJ2-3, with D perhaps TRBD1 or TRBD2 (6 bases each). Trimming stripped 0 bases from V and 3 bases from J, with 7 bases between. This CDR3 has 13 residues. The germline gives CDR1 GTSNPN, CDR2 SVGIG (reference sequence). The CDR3 spells CAWSVGGTDTQYF. The CDR3 DNA reads TGTGCCTGGAGTGTAGGGGGGACAGATACGCAGTATTTT.

Only a few counts were recorded for this clone. V is TRBV5-1 and J is TRBJ1-2; D is unclear. Germline CDR1 reads SGHRS; CDR2 reads YFSETQ. The V end lost 4 bases, the J end lost 8 bases, and 21 bases lay between the germline ends. The CDR3 runs 15 residues. In DNA, the CDR3 is TGCGCCAGCAGCCCCCCGGATTCGCCGGGTGAGGGCTACACCTTC. Its translation: CASSPPDSPGEGYTF.

By share, this clone counts as medium-sized. This chain joins TRBV11-3 and TRBJ2-7; TRBD2 matches 10 bases. The V gene end was trimmed by 5 bases and the J gene end by 6 bases; junction bases not matched to a gene: 7. The CDR3 runs to 14 residues. The germline gives CDR1 SGHNT, CDR2 YENEEA. The chain's CDR3 is CASSQWLAGAEQYF. The CDR3 DNA follows: TGTGCCAGCAGCCAATGGCTAGCGGGAGCCGAGCAGTACTTC.

This chain links TRBV6-8 with TRBJ1-2; 9 bases are a match to TRBD1. The CDR3 length is 14 residues. Trimming cost V 7 bases and J 6 bases; bases outside gene matches: 9. Germline CDR1 and CDR2: MNHGY and SAAAGT. The CDR3 is CASTLRDRDHGYTF. Written as DNA, the CDR3 is TGTGCCAGCACCCTCCGGGACAGGGACCATGGCTACACCTTC.

Only one count was recorded for this clone. V and J are TRBV19 and TRBJ2-7, with 7 bases aligning to TRBD1. This CDR3 comprises 15 residues. The junction had 6 bases not matched to a gene; V was cut back by 4 bases and J by 0 bases. In germline, CDR1 is LNHDA, CDR2 SQIVND (reference sequence). CDR3 protein: CASSTPGQSSYEQYF. The CDR3 DNA reads as TGTGCCAGTAGTACACCGGGACAGAGCTCCTACGAGCAGTACTTC.

In this sample, this clone is medium-sized (0.01 to 0.1%). This chain uses TRBV11-3 with TRBJ2-6, with 10 bases that match TRBD1. Germline V gives CDR1 SGHNT, CDR2 YENEEA. Trimming removed 7 bases from V and 1 base from J; junction bases left unmatched: 10. This CDR3 is 18 amino acids long. The CDR3 bases are TGTGCCAGCAACCCTAGGGACAGGGGATCTTCTGGGGCCAACGTCCTGACTTTC. Residues: CASNPRDRGSSGANVLTF.